The 26 T cell receptor beta chains reported below all come from one sample, sequenced in a study of blood T cell repertoires in COVID-19. Some clones are missing from TCRdb's copy, which holds only in-frame ones; the method was immunoSEQ multiplex PCR. Seen here are 100,000 to 150,000 clones, roughly 86% observed once, and the top ten hold approximately 4%. Sequencing was carried out using peripheral blood. These receptors all stem from a woman aged 55 to 70 with acute or convalescent COVID-19.

The CDR3 reads CASSIMQRAGGDQPQHF. The CDR3 DNA reads as TGTGCCAGTAGTATAATGCAGAGGGCAGGGGGCGATCAGCCCCAGCATTTT. The chain uses TRBV19 and TRBJ1-5; TRBD1 agrees at 8 bases. The CDR3 sequence is 17 residues long. Trimming at V came to 2 bases and at J to 5 bases, leaving 11 bases not matched to a gene. In germline, CDR1 is LNHDA, CDR2 SQIVND (reference sequence).

J is TRBJ2-1 and V is TRBV9; 10 nucleotides agree with TRBD2. This CDR3 is 17 amino acids long. The V gene end was trimmed by 3 bases and the J gene end by 0 bases; junction bases not matched to a gene: 6. Germline V gene data show CDR1 as SGDLS and CDR2 as YYNGEE. The CDR3 nucleotides read TGTGCCAGCAGCGGCCGGTCTAGCGGGGGCTCCTACAATGAGCAGTTCTTC. Translation gives CASSGRSSGGSYNEQFF.

The rearrangement joins TRBV11-2 to TRBJ2-2; D perhaps matches TRBD2 (6 bases). V lost 7 bases and J 8 bases, leaving 23 bases between the germline ends. The CDR3 consists of 16 residues. The germline gives CDR1 SGHAT, CDR2 FQNNGV. CDR3 protein: CASTPRLLAVGGELFF. CDR3 bases: TGTGCCAGCACCCCTCGTCTACTAGCAGTAGGTGGGGAGCTGTTTTTT.

DNA of the CDR3: TGTGCCAGCAGCTCGGACATTCCATCCACTGAAGCTTTCTTT. It yields the protein CASSSDIPSTEAFF. The chain carries TRBV9 and TRBJ1-1; D is perhaps TRBD1 (5 bases). The germline V and J ends were trimmed by 4 bases and 4 bases, with 14 bases remaining between them. Germline CDR1 is SGDLS and CDR2 is YYNGEE. The CDR3 has 14 amino acids. Based on the CDR3 plus reference TRBV9 and TRBJ1-1, the full variable domain is DSGVTQTPKHLITATGQRVTLRCSPRSGDLSVYWYQQSLDQGLQFLIQYYNGEERAKGNILERFSAQQFPDLHSELNLSSLELGDSALYFCASSSDIPSTEAFFGQGTRLTVV.

The V gene is TRBV6-1, the J gene TRBJ2-1, with 10 bases fitting TRBD1. Germline assignment: CDR1 MNHNS and CDR2 SASEGT. CDR3 length: 15 residues. Trimming took 3 bases from V and 7 from J; bases not matched to a gene: 6. The CDR3 coding sequence is TGTGCCAGCAGTGAGTTGACAGGGGGCAAGAATGAGCAGTTCTTC. Encoded protein: CASSELTGGKNEQFF.

The rearrangement links TRBV11-2 to TRBJ2-3; 8 bases match TRBD2. The CDR3 runs to 15 residues. Germline loops: CDR1 SGHAT, CDR2 FQNNGV. Trimming removed 0 bases from V and 1 base from J; junction bases left unmatched: 0. The CDR3 region has the DNA TGTGCCAGCAGCTTAGAGCGGGGGGGCACAGATACGCAGTATTTT. The encoded protein is CASSLERGGTDTQYF.

This chain connects TRBV9 to TRBJ1-1; D may be TRBD1 (6 bases). The CDR3 extends over 16 amino acids. Germline V lookup: CDR1 SGDLS, CDR2 YYNGEE. Trimming removed 0 bases at V and 6 bases at J, with 18 bases between. DNA for the CDR3: TGTGCCAGCAGCGTAGGAGGAAGGGGGGGGAGCCCTGAAGCTTTCTTT. Translating gives CASSVGGRGGSPEAFF.

The chain combines TRBV21-1 with TRBJ2-7; TRBD2, as called in the table, went unchecked against the DNA. TRBV21-1 is a pseudogene. The CDR3 length is 15 residues. CDR3 region: CASSITSGPSYEQYV. CDR3 bases: TGTGCCAGCAGCATAACTAGCGGACCCTCCTACGAGCAGTACGTC.

The chain couples TRBV7-2 to TRBJ1-3; TRBD1 might be the D (6 bases). V lost 2 bases to trimming and J lost 4 bases, with 12 bases between them. Germline lookup yields CDR1 SGHTA and CDR2 FQGNSA. The CDR3 has 15 residues. The DNA for the CDR3 is TGTGCCAGCAGCTTATCACAGGGTTTCGGAAACACCATATATTTT. Protein: CASSLSQGFGNTIYF. Looking up the rest from reference TRBV7-2 and TRBJ1-3 gives the full variable domain: GAGVSQSPSNKVTEKGKDVELRCDPISGHTALYWYRQSLGQGLEFLIYFQGNSAPDKSGLPSDRFSAERTGGSVSTLTIQRTQQEDSAVYLCASSLSQGFGNTIYFGEGSWLTVV.

This clone was seen once. This rearrangement joins TRBV5-4 to TRBJ1-2; 10 nucleotides line up with TRBD1. Germline values: CDR1 SGHNT, CDR2 YYREEE (reference sequence). J lost 4 bases, V lost 3 bases, and 6 bases had no gene match. This CDR3 is built from 15 residues. CDR3: CASSYPGQGIYGYTF. CDR3 DNA: TGTGCCAGCAGCTACCCGGGACAGGGGATCTATGGCTACACCTTC. Supplemented by reference TRBV5-4 and TRBJ1-2, the full variable domain reads ETGVTQSPTHLIKTRGQQVTLRCSSQSGHNTVSWYQQALGQGPQFIFQYYREEENGRGNFPPRFSGLQFPNYSSELNVNALELDDSALYLCASSYPGQGIYGYTFGSGTRLTVV.

The rearrangement joins TRBV7-9 to TRBJ2-5; 10 bases match TRBD2. Germline V gives CDR1 SEHNR, CDR2 FQNEAQ (reference sequence). The CDR3 is made up of 14 amino acids. Unmatched junction bases numbered 7, after V lost 8 bases and J lost 4 bases. CDR3 DNA: TGTGCCAGCGCCGAAGCGGGAGGGACAGAGACCCAGTACTTC. Its translation: CASAEAGGTETQYF.

In its sample, this clone was seen once. The chain links TRBV27 to TRBJ1-1; 10 nucleotides line up with TRBD1. Trimming at V came to 8 bases and at J to 4 bases, leaving 4 bases not matched to a gene. Germline V lookup: CDR1 MNHEY, CDR2 SMNVEV (reference sequence). The CDR3 is made up of 13 amino acids. The CDR3 sequence: CASGRQGATEAFF. Written as DNA, the CDR3 is TGTGCCAGCGGTAGACAGGGGGCCACTGAAGCTTTCTTT.

This chain links TRBV4-2 with TRBJ1-4; D perhaps matches TRBD1 (6 bases). Germline V gene lookup returns CDR1 LGHNA and CDR2 YNFKEQ. Trimming removed 3 bases from V and 7 bases from J, with 24 bases in between. The CDR3 extends over 18 amino acids. CDR3 coding DNA: TGTGCCAGCAGCCATGCCGGACAGCTCACAGGGTCTAGTGAAAAACTGTTTTTT. Amino acid sequence: CASSHAGQLTGSSEKLFF.

The J gene is TRBJ1-3, the V gene TRBV28; no definite D call. CDR3 length: 13 residues. V lost 2 bases and J 7 bases, leaving 9 bases between the germline ends. Germline V gives CDR1 MDHEN, CDR2 SYDVKM. The CDR3 loop reads CASSLPGLNTIYF. CDR3 sequence (DNA): TGTGCCAGCAGTTTACCGGGGTTGAACACCATATATTTT.

The rearrangement joins TRBV18 to TRBJ1-1; 8 nucleotides match TRBD1. Germline CDR1 reads KGHSH; CDR2 reads LQKENI. CDR3 size: 13 residues. Trimming cost V 4 bases and J 4 bases; bases outside gene matches: 2. The CDR3 DNA reads as TGTGCCAGCTCACAGGACAGGGCCACTGAAGCTTTCTTT. Its protein product is CASSQDRATEAFF.

Concerning this clone itself: At the DNA level, this CDR3 is encoded by other sequences in the same sample as well. The chain recombines TRBV5-1 with TRBJ1-1; D call uncertain. Trimming left V 1 base short and J 3 bases short, with 7 bases between. Looked up from germline, CDR1 is SGHRS and CDR2 is YFSETQ. CDR3 size: 13 residues. The CDR3 loop reads CASSLTRDTEAFF. The CDR3 DNA follows: TGCGCCAGCAGCTTGACGCGGGACACTGAAGCTTTCTTT.

This chain uses TRBV19 with TRBJ2-4; TRBD2 matches at 16 bases. The germline CDR1 and CDR2 sequences are LNHDA and SQIVND (reference sequence). Unmatched junction bases numbered 2, after V lost 3 bases and J lost 0 bases. The CDR3 is 18 residues long. The CDR3: CASSMGLAGGIAKNIQYF. The CDR3, as DNA: TGTGCCAGTAGTATGGGACTAGCGGGAGGGATAGCCAAAAACATTCAGTACTTC.

The chain links TRBV6-1 to TRBJ2-5; D is perhaps TRBD2 (6 bases). The CDR3 runs to 14 residues. Germline V gives CDR1 MNHNS, CDR2 SASEGT. Trimming cost V 0 bases and J 4 bases, with 9 bases left between them. The CDR3 spells CASSEAGGRETQYF. DNA of the CDR3: TGTGCCAGCAGTGAAGCAGGAGGGAGAGAGACCCAGTACTTC.

The rearrangement joins TRBV7-2 to TRBJ1-4; possible D gene TRBD1, 6 bases. The germline V gene encodes CDR1 SGHTA and CDR2 FQGNSA. The CDR3 length is 14 residues. The ends were cut back, 2 bases at V and 8 bases at J, with 12 bases in the middle. As DNA, the CDR3 is TGTGCCAGCAGCTTATCCCCAGGGGCCGAAAAACTGTTTTTT. Amino acid sequence: CASSLSPGAEKLFF.

The V and J genes are TRBV6-5 and TRBJ1-2; TRBD1 matches 9 bases. This CDR3 contains 16 residues. CDR1 is MNHEY, CDR2 SVGAGI, per germline. Losses at the gene ends were 2 bases for V and 4 bases for J; bases not matched to a gene: 8. The CDR3 DNA follows: TGTGCCAGCAGTTACGGGACAGGGCGTTCAGCCTATGGCTACACCTTC. Amino acids: CASSYGTGRSAYGYTF.

The rearrangement joins TRBV27 to TRBJ2-5; tentative D call: TRBD1 (6 bases). Germline loops: CDR1 MNHEY, CDR2 SMNVEV (reference sequence). The CDR3 consists of 16 residues. V shed 3 bases and J shed 2 bases, with 16 bases lying between them. CDR3 DNA: TGTGCCAGCAGTTTTCGGGTCTGGACAGCTCAAGAGACCCAGTACTTC. It yields the protein CASSFRVWTAQETQYF.

The chain employs TRBV3-1 (or the pseudogene TRBV3-2) and TRBJ2-3; 8 bases match TRBD2. Looked up from germline, CDR1 is LGHDT and CDR2 is YNNKEL (reference sequence). The J segment lost 4 bases and the V segment lost 2 bases, leaving 8 bases of the junction unmatched. CDR3 length: 16 residues. The CDR3 region has the DNA TGTGCCAGCAGCCAAAGGCCTAGCGGGTTGGCAGATACGCAGTATTTT. Residues: CASSQRPSGLADTQYF.

The genes are TRBV19 and TRBJ1-4; TRBD1 matches at 7 bases. The CDR3 contains 14 residues. Per the germline V gene, CDR1 is LNHDA and CDR2 is SQIVND (reference sequence). Trimming cost V 8 bases and J 5 bases; bases outside gene matches: 8. The CDR3 reads CASLKQGRNEKLFF. The CDR3 DNA sequence: TGTGCCAGTTTGAAACAGGGGCGGAATGAAAAACTGTTTTTT.

The V call is TRBV29-1, the J call TRBJ2-5; TRBD2 is a possible D gene (7 bases). The CDR3 consists of 12 residues. CDR1 SQVTM and CDR2 ANQGSEA come from the germline V gene. Trimming pared 4 bases from V and 5 bases from J, leaving 11 bases between. The CDR3 DNA reads TGCAGCGTTGTGAGGGGGGGTGAGACCCAGTACTTC. It translates to CSVVRGGETQYF.

On this clone: Distinct nucleotide sequences in the sample also encode this CDR3. The rearrangement links TRBV7-2 to TRBJ2-2; no definite D call. The CDR3 is 13 residues long. CDR1 and CDR2 from the germline V gene are SGHTA and FQGNSA. Trimming left V 5 bases short and J 1 base short, with 5 bases between. CDR3 in amino acids: CASSPRNTGELFF. Here the CDR3 DNA reads TGTGCCAGCAGCCCGCGGAACACCGGGGAGCTGTTTTTT.

The chain is built from TRBV28 and TRBJ2-5, with 12 nucleotides matching TRBD2. Trimming took 1 base from V and 2 from J; bases not matched to a gene: 2. CDR3 length: 16 residues. Looked up from germline, CDR1 is MDHEN and CDR2 is SYDVKM. The CDR3 loop is CASSLSLAGGQETQYF. The CDR3 bases are TGTGCCAGCAGTTTATCTCTAGCGGGAGGGCAAGAGACCCAGTACTTC.